Listed below are T cell receptor beta chains from one sample, sequenced in a study of blood T cell repertoires in COVID-19. Produced via immunoSEQ multiplex PCR; TCRdb's table is partial and in-frame only. The sample lists about 370,000 clones; roughly nine tenths were seen once. Source material: PBMCs or T cells enriched from blood (not recorded which). Every receptor here comes from a man aged 18 to 30 who had recovered from COVID-19. Each CDR3 is given with its conserved first and last residue. Size is stated for part of the rows, as once, few or many counts, or as a class when the clone is expanded.

>TRBJ2-2|TRBV4-1|NA
CASSSGLGGTGELFF
>TRBJ1-3|TRBV4-3|NA
CASSQDWGRGSVGNTIYF
>TRBJ1-1|TRBV5-6|NA
CASSPGQGKAFF
>TRBJ2-3|TRBV11-3|NA
CASSFGTGETDTQYF
>TRBJ2-2|TRBV10-2|NA
CASSESFVRNTGELFF
>TRBJ2-7|TRBV2|NA
CASSESGGYEQYF
>TRBJ2-1|TRBV6-4|NA
CASSDSSQEARSSYNEQFF
>TRBJ1-5|TRBV20-1|NA
CSASPPGVNQPQHF
>TRBJ1-2|TRBV5-1|NA
CASSPGAFPSYGYTF
>TRBJ2-4|TRBV28|NA
CASRAGTRLAKNIQYF
>TRBJ1-2|TRBV12-3/TRBV12-4|few
CASRGLRDYGYTF